These 15 T cell receptor beta chains were sequenced from one sample in a study of T-cell reconstitution after alpha-beta-depleted transplantation in children. Preparing the TCRbeta library involved the use of unique molecular identifiers. TCRdb processed the PCR reads anew with MiXCR; each CDR3 protein has one entry. The sample includes approximately 510,000 distinct CDR3 sequences, about 16% of them seen just once. The specimen comprised PBMCs from the stem cell graft donor, sampled from the stem cell graft. The receptors come from a human donor who donated a stem cell graft to a child with acute lymphoblastic leukemia.

This chain joins TRBV5-1 and TRBJ2-3, with D hard to call. The CDR3 spans 13 residues. From germline, CDR1 is SGHRS and CDR2 YFSETQ. V was clipped by 0 bases and J by 5 bases, with 7 bases between them. The CDR3 here is CASSLADEDTQYF. The CDR3 DNA follows: TGCGCCAGCAGCTTGGCGGACGAAGATACGCAGTATTTT.

The chain recombines TRBV24-1 with TRBJ2-3; the match to TRBD1 covers 8 bases. V lost 4 bases to trimming and J lost 3 bases; unmatched junction nucleotides: 11. CDR1 KGHDR and CDR2 SFDVKD come from the germline V gene. This CDR3 has 17 amino acids. The CDR3 DNA sequence: TGTGCCACCAGTGACCTAAGGACAGGGACGGGAACAGATACGCAGTATTTT. Translated, it gives CATSDLRTGTGTDTQYF.

This clonotype turned up a few times. The chain uses TRBV9 and TRBJ1-2; 7 nucleotides match TRBD1. The J segment lost 1 base and the V segment lost 5 bases, leaving 5 bases of the junction unmatched. Germline lookup yields CDR1 SGDLS and CDR2 YYNGEE. This CDR3 has 14 amino acids. In nucleotides, the CDR3 is TGTGCCAGCAGAAGGACAGGCGGTAACTATGGCTACACCTTC. It specifies CASRRTGGNYGYTF. Drawing the rest from reference TRBV9 and TRBJ1-2, the complete variable domain is DSGVTQTPKHLITATGQRVTLRCSPRSGDLSVYWYQQSLDQGLQFLIQYYNGEERAKGNILERFSAQQFPDLHSELNLSSLELGDSALYFCASRRTGGNYGYTFGSGTRLTVV.

Only a few counts were recorded for this clonotype. The chain employs TRBV5-1 and TRBJ1-5; D call uncertain. Trimming cost V 0 bases and J 6 bases, with 10 bases left between them. Germline lookup yields CDR1 SGHRS and CDR2 YFSETQ. The CDR3 extends over 14 amino acids. The CDR3 is CASSLGAGGQPQHF. The CDR3 DNA follows: TGCGCCAGCAGCTTGGGGGCGGGAGGTCAGCCCCAGCATTTT.

Ten or more counts support this clonotype. This chain links TRBV29-1 with TRBJ2-7, with D unclear. This CDR3 contains 13 residues. Trimming took off 5 bases at V and 5 bases at J, with 16 bases between the two ends. The V gene's germline CDR1 is SQVTM and CDR2 ANQGSEA. CDR3 protein: CSVFDGSKNEQYF. For the CDR3, the DNA is TGCAGCGTTTTCGACGGATCAAAGAACGAGCAGTACTTC.

V and J are TRBV5-1 and TRBJ1-6; 7 bases map to TRBD1. With 4 bases clipped from V and 16 bases from J, the junction kept 14 bases outside the gene matches. The CDR3 contains 14 residues. Germline V lookup: CDR1 SGHRS, CDR2 YFSETQ. The CDR3 nucleotides read TGCGCCAGCAGCCACGGCACAGGGGAAGAACATCTCCACTTT. Translated: CASSHGTGEEHLHF.

This chain joins TRBV20-1 and TRBJ2-1; 9 nucleotides match TRBD1. The germline V gene has CDR1 DFQATT and CDR2 SNEGSKA (reference sequence). This CDR3 comprises 15 residues. Losses at the gene ends were 6 bases for V and 7 bases for J; bases not matched to a gene: 13. DNA of the CDR3: TGCAGTGCGTGGCCCGGGACAGGGACTACAAATGAGCAGTTCTTC. Translation gives CSAWPGTGTTNEQFF.

This clonotype was observed a handful of times. The chain recombines TRBV29-1 with TRBJ1-1, with a tentative D call TRBD1 (5 bases). Per germline, CDR1 SQVTM and CDR2 ANQGSEA. V lost 5 bases and J lost 0, with 10 bases in between. The length of the CDR3 is 13 residues. Here the CDR3 reads CSVSEGLNTEAFF. The DNA of the CDR3 is TGCAGCGTTAGCGAGGGGTTGAACACTGAAGCTTTCTTT.

This clonotype turned up a few times. The V call is TRBV5-1, the J call TRBJ2-1; 15 bases fit TRBD2. The CDR3 is 18 residues long. Germline values: CDR1 SGHRS, CDR2 YFSETQ. With V trimmed by 2 bases and J by 5 bases, 8 bases remained unmatched. CDR3 sequence reads: CASSFGGLAGGPDNEQFF. Here the CDR3 DNA reads TGCGCCAGCAGCTTCGGTGGACTAGCGGGAGGGCCCGACAATGAGCAGTTCTTC.

This clonotype was picked up a small number of times. The chain is built from TRBV18 and TRBJ1-4; D gene uncertain. CDR3 length: 15 residues. V shed 3 bases and J shed 7 bases, with 15 bases lying between them. Per the germline V gene, CDR1 is KGHSH and CDR2 is LQKENI. The CDR3 DNA is TGTGCCAGCTCACCCCGGGGTGAGGGCGGTGAAAAACTGTTTTTT. Translated: CASSPRGEGGEKLFF.

This clonotype was observed a single time. The chain couples TRBV19 to TRBJ1-1, with D hard to call. The CDR3 extends over 14 amino acids. V gave up 2 bases and J gave up 3 bases, with 10 bases separating them. Germline V gene sequence: CDR1 LNHDA, CDR2 SQIVND (reference sequence). The CDR3 loop is CASSIMKGDTEAFF. The CDR3, as DNA: TGTGCCAGTAGTATAATGAAGGGTGACACTGAAGCTTTCTTT.

V is TRBV14 and J is TRBJ2-2; 8 nucleotides match TRBD2. This CDR3 comprises 16 residues. V gave up 4 bases and J gave up 4 bases; unmatched junction bases: 8. The V gene's germline CDR1 is SGHDN and CDR2 FVKESK. CDR3 amino acids: CASSLGAGAITGELFF. The CDR3 bases are TGTGCCAGCAGCCTAGGAGCGGGAGCAATCACCGGGGAGCTGTTTTTT.

The chain has TRBV5-5 and TRBJ2-1, with 7 nucleotides matching TRBD1. This CDR3 has 14 amino acids. The germline V gene has CDR1 SGHKS and CDR2 YYEKEE (reference sequence). With 5 bases clipped from V and 2 bases from J, the junction kept 4 bases outside the gene matches. This CDR3 reads CASRGGQTYNEQFF. CDR3 nucleotide sequence: TGTGCCAGCAGAGGGGGACAGACCTACAATGAGCAGTTCTTC.

A few counts support this clonotype. This chain's CDR3 is CASSRYRGLDTQYF. The CDR3 DNA reads as TGTGCCAGCAGTCGCTACAGGGGTCTGGATACGCAGTATTTT. This rearrangement joins TRBV6-1 to TRBJ2-3; 7 bases are a match to TRBD1. V trimming: 5 bases; J trimming: 6 bases; junction bases outside the gene matches: 8. Germline CDR1 MNHNS, CDR2 SASEGT. This CDR3 has 14 residues.

The chain employs TRBV12-3 or TRBV12-4 and TRBJ2-1; possibly TRBD2 for D (5 bases). This CDR3 is 14 amino acids long. Trimming pared 1 base from V and 3 bases from J, leaving 7 bases between. CDR3 sequence reads: CASSLGTYYNEQFF. The CDR3 nucleotides are TGTGCCAGCAGTTTAGGGACTTACTACAATGAGCAGTTCTTC.